This TCR beta chain was observed in a study of blood T cell repertoires in COVID-19. Study-wide background: Samples taken during acute and convalescent COVID-19 were collected in the United States, Italy and Spain. T cells, B-cell-depleted T cells, or PBMCs supplied cDNA or gDNA.

In the study's own analysis: Reference gene primer amplification gave estimated nucleated cell counts. This table comes from immunoSEQ multiplex PCR, and its TCRdb copy is limited to in-frame clones, with some not included. That table gives V, J and clone size, and the DNA gave D and trimming. The repertoire consists of approximately 210,000 clones, with about 85% occurring once and the leading ten covering less than 20%. The CDR3 length is 15 residues. CDR1 is MGHDK and CDR2 is SYGVNS in the germline V gene. With 5 bases clipped from V and 8 bases from J, the junction kept 11 bases outside the gene matches.

This chain links TRBV25-1 with TRBJ1-4, with TRBD1 matching 7 bases. Source material: peripheral blood. The receptor comes from a human donor in a cohort sampled during active COVID-19. Written as DNA, the CDR3 is TGTGCCAGCAGTCATTACAGGGGTTCTGAGGAAAAACTGTTTTTT. Its protein product is CASSHYRGSEEKLFF.